This TCR beta chain emerged from a study of T cell responses to AZD1222 COVID-19 vaccine. A single count supports this clone. Its matching antigen is unknown. Notes on the study in general: Seropositive AZD1222 recipients at baseline numbered only five to seven.

TCRdb keeps only in-frame clones here, not all; method: immunoSEQ multiplex PCR. This table holds about 140,000 clones, 75% to 90% found once. The germline V and J ends were trimmed by 4 bases and 0 bases, with 6 bases remaining between them. Looked up from germline, CDR1 is LGHDT and CDR2 is YNNKEL (reference sequence). The CDR3 runs 13 residues. The source material was peripheral blood, sampled on day 0 of AZD1222 vaccination. The sequence was collected from an adult in good health. The chain is built from TRBV3-1 (or the pseudogene TRBV3-2) and TRBJ1-1; D gene uncertain. CDR3 sequence: CASSPAVNTEAFF. The DNA for the CDR3 is TGTGCCAGCAGCCCCGCAGTGAACACTGAAGCTTTCTTT.